These 5 T cell receptor beta chains originate from one sample sequenced in a study of blood T cell repertoires in COVID-19. Using immunoSEQ multiplex PCR, the repertoire was profiled, and TCRdb retains in-frame clones only, with some absent. The sample consists of around 33,000 clones, less than 95% of them appearing once. Sequenced material: peripheral blood. These receptors came from a man of 80 years or more with acute or convalescent COVID-19.

The rearrangement uses TRBV6-4 and TRBJ2-2, with 7 nucleotides matching TRBD1. CDR1 and CDR2 (germline): MRHNA, SNTAGT. Trimming at V came to 5 bases and at J to 4 bases, leaving 4 bases not matched to a gene. This CDR3 comprises 14 residues. DNA of the CDR3: TGTGCCAGCAGTCGGGACAGCCTCACCGGGGAGCTGTTTTTT. As protein: CASSRDSLTGELFF.

The gene calls are TRBV10-2 and TRBJ2-7; no reliable D call. CDR1 is WSHSY, CDR2 SAAADI, per germline. The V gene lost 5 bases and the J gene lost 3 bases, with 14 bases spanning the gap. This CDR3 spans 14 amino acids. The CDR3 region is CASSIVQTGYEQYF. CDR3 sequence (DNA): TGCGCCAGCAGTATTGTACAGACCGGCTACGAGCAGTACTTC.

The chain is built from TRBV5-6 and TRBJ1-5; TRBD1 matches at 8 bases. Germline loops: CDR1 SGHDT, CDR2 YYEEEE. J lost 7 bases, V lost 1 base, and 7 bases had no gene match. This CDR3 has 15 residues. In DNA form, the CDR3 reads TGTGCCAGCAGCTTGTTCGGGACAGGTGGCCAGCCCCAGCATTTT. It codes for CASSLFGTGGQPQHF.

This chain links TRBV15 with TRBJ2-5; D gene ambiguous. The CDR3 is made up of 15 amino acids. Germline loops: CDR1 LNHNV, CDR2 YYDKDF (reference sequence). The V end lost 0 bases, the J end lost 5 bases, and 13 bases lay between the germline ends. The CDR3 is CATSRDSLTRETQYF. CDR3 coding DNA: TGTGCCACCAGCAGAGATAGCCTCACGAGGGAGACCCAGTACTTC.

The DNA of the CDR3 is TGTGCCAGCAGCTTCGGTTTACTAGCGGGGGGTAACCAAGAGACCCAGTACTTC. This codes for CASSFGLLAGGNQETQYF. The chain employs TRBV7-2 and TRBJ2-5, with 12 bases identical to TRBD2. Germline V gene data show CDR1 as SGHTA and CDR2 as FQGNSA. Trimming took 3 bases from V and 0 from J; bases not matched to a gene: 8. This CDR3 contains 18 residues.